This TCR beta chain was profiled in a study of T cell responses to AZD1222 COVID-19 vaccine. Whole-study results and caveats: Unmutated variant regions are reportedly targeted by nearly half of spike-specific TCRs. It was only a handful of AZD1222 recipients who were seropositive at baseline. Donors skewed white British and female; clonal diversity was possibly underestimated. Scientists sampled the repertoires only once the peak T cell response had passed.

V was clipped by 4 bases and J by 8 bases, with 13 bases between them. CDR3 length equals 13 residues. CDR1 SGHNT and CDR2 YYREEE come from the germline V gene (reference sequence). For this clone: Its antigen is as yet unknown.

The table came from immunoSEQ multiplex PCR; TCRdb's copy has only in-frame clones and leaves some out. This table holds about 42,000 clones, roughly 88% found once. The chain links TRBV5-4 to TRBJ2-4; tentative D call: TRBD1 (6 bases). This receptor was taken from an adult who received the AZD1222 COVID-19 vaccine. This specimen was peripheral blood, taken 28 days after the second AZD1222 dose. The CDR3 DNA reads TGTGCCAGCAGCACGACAGGTGTGGACATTCAGTACTTC. Protein sequence: CASSTTGVDIQYF.